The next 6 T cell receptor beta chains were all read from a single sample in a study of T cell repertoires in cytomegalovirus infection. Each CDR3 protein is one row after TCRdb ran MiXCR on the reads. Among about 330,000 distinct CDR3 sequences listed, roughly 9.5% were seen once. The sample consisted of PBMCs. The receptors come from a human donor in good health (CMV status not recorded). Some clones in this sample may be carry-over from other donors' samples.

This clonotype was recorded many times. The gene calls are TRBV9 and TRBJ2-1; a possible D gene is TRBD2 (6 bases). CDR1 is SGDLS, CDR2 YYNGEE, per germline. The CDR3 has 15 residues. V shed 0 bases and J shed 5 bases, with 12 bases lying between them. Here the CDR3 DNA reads TGTGCCAGCAGCGTAGGGCTCGGGAGCCACAATGAGCAGTTCTTC. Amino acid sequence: CASSVGLGSHNEQFF.

CDR3 in amino acids: CASRSWGAGVEKLFF. The CDR3 bases are TGTGCCAGCCGGTCTTGGGGGGCAGGAGTAGAAAAACTGTTTTTT. The genes are TRBV27 and TRBJ1-4, with a weak D call TRBD1 (6 bases). V lost 8 bases and J 8 bases, leaving 21 bases between the germline ends. The CDR3 has 15 residues. The germline gives CDR1 MNHEY, CDR2 SMNVEV (reference sequence).

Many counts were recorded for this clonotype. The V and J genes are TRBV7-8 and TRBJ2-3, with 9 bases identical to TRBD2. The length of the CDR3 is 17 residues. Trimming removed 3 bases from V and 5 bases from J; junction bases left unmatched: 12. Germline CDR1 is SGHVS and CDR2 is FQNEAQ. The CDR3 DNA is TGTGCCAGCAGCTTTTCTTCGGCGGGAGGGATCCGAGATACGCAGTATTTT. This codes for CASSFSSAGGIRDTQYF.

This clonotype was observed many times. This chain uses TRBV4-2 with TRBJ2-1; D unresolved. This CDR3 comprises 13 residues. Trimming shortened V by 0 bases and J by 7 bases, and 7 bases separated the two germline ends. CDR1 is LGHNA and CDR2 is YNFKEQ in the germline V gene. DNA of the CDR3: TGTGCCAGCAGCCAAGATTTGGGGAATGAGCAGTTCTTC. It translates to CASSQDLGNEQFF.

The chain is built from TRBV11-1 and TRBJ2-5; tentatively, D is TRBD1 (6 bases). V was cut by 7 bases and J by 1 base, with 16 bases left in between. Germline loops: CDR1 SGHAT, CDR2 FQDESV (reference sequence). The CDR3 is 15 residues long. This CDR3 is CASTTPGHLQETQYF. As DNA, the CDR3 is TGTGCCAGCACCACCCCGGGACACCTCCAAGAGACCCAGTACTTC.

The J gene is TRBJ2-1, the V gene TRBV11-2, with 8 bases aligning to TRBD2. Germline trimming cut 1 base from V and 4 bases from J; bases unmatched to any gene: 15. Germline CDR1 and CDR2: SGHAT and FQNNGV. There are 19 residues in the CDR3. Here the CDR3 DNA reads TGTGCCAGCAGCTTAGTGGTCGCGGGGGGCCTAAATTATTACAATGAGCAGTTCTTC. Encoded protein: CASSLVVAGGLNYYNEQFF.